Following are 8 T cell receptor beta chains from one sample sequenced in a study of T cells in Graves' hyperthyroidism and ophthalmopathy. Authors of the study amplified TCR beta CDR3 regions from RNA transcripts. HTBI primers drove first-round RT-PCR of the TCR CDR3. TCRdb re-called the multiplex PCR reads with MiXCR, one entry per CDR3 protein. The profile shows roughly 580,000 distinct CDR3 sequences, approximately 44% of them singletons. The sequencing input was peripheral blood or thyroid tissue (not recorded which). These receptor sequences come from a woman younger than 35 with Graves' hyperthyroidism.

In its sample, this clonotype was seen a few times. The gene calls are TRBV12-3 or TRBV12-4 and TRBJ2-5; 8 nucleotides align to TRBD2. Unmatched junction bases numbered 6, after V lost 3 bases and J lost 6 bases. This CDR3 spans 14 amino acids. The CDR3: CASSFRGLAQTQYF. CDR3 sequence (DNA): TGTGCCAGCAGTTTTAGAGGACTAGCCCAGACCCAGTACTTC.

The V and J genes are TRBV20-1 and TRBJ2-7; D is undetermined. Germline CDR1 and CDR2: DFQATT and SNEGSKA (reference sequence). Trimming cost V 6 bases and J 3 bases, with 9 bases left between them. The CDR3 consists of 11 residues. The CDR3 sequence: CSAPKGYEQYF. Written as DNA, the CDR3 is TGCAGTGCCCCAAAGGGCTACGAGCAGTACTTC.

The chain carries TRBV10-3 and TRBJ1-3; D gene uncertain. Germline lookup yields CDR1 ENHRY and CDR2 SYGVKD. Trimming left V 7 bases short and J 0 bases short, with 10 bases between. This CDR3 has 14 residues. CDR3 in amino acids: CAINPGNSGNTIYF. CDR3 nucleotides: TGTGCCATCAATCCGGGGAACTCTGGAAACACCATATATTTT.

This clonotype showed up just a few times. J is TRBJ2-7 and V is TRBV2; 9 nucleotides match TRBD1. There are 13 residues in the CDR3. Germline assignment: CDR1 SNHLY and CDR2 FYNNEI. The junction had 8 bases not matched to a gene; V was cut back by 5 bases and J by 9 bases. The CDR3 bases are TGTGCCAGCAGTACAGGGGGCGGGATCGGGCAGTACTTC. As protein: CASSTGGGIGQYF.

On this clonotype: Being one base from a much bigger clone, this may be a read error. The chain joins TRBV7-2 to TRBJ2-5; D call uncertain. Trimming cost V 5 bases and J 5 bases, with 15 bases left between them. Looked up from germline, CDR1 is SGHTA and CDR2 is FQGNSA. This CDR3 region has 14 residues. Written as DNA, the CDR3 is TGTGCCAGCAGCCCAGAGGCAGGATCCGAGACCCAGTACTTC. It codes for CASSPEAGSETQYF.

V gene TRBV2 combines with J gene TRBJ1-6; D is perhaps TRBD1 (6 bases). The ends were cut back, 0 bases at V and 8 bases at J, with 14 bases in the middle. The CDR3 runs to 16 residues. CDR1 is SNHLY, CDR2 FYNNEI, per germline. CDR3 protein: CASSEALTGSYSPLHF. Written as DNA, the CDR3 is TGTGCCAGCAGTGAAGCGCTTACAGGGTCATATTCACCCCTCCACTTT.

The genes are TRBV14 and TRBJ1-4; 7 positions agree with TRBD1. The V segment lost 2 bases and the J segment 3 bases; nucleotides outside the gene matches: 12. In germline, CDR1 is SGHDN, CDR2 FVKESK. The CDR3 has 18 amino acids. CDR3 region: CASSQRKNTGVSNEKLFF. Here the CDR3 DNA reads TGTGCCAGCAGCCAACGAAAAAATACAGGGGTGTCTAATGAAAAACTGTTTTTT.

A few counts support this clonotype. The chain joins TRBV25-1 to TRBJ1-6; perhaps TRBD1 as D (6 bases). The germline V and J ends were trimmed by 5 bases and 3 bases, with 17 bases remaining between them. Germline lookup yields CDR1 MGHDK and CDR2 SYGVNS. CDR3 length: 17 amino acids. CDR3 sequence reads: CASSYRFGGGYNSPLHF. The CDR3 region has the DNA TGTGCCAGCAGTTACCGTTTCGGAGGGGGCTATAATTCACCCCTCCACTTT.